This T cell receptor (beta chain) was sequenced for a study of blood T cell repertoires in COVID-19. CDR1 is MNHEY, CDR2 SVGAGI, per germline. Between the trimmed V and J ends, which lost 6 bases and 4 bases, there was a span of 12 bases. The CDR3 is made up of 13 amino acids. Using immunoSEQ multiplex PCR, the repertoire was profiled, and TCRdb retains in-frame clones only, with some absent. Among roughly 40,000 clones listed, about 86% were seen once. This TCR derives from a middle-aged man in a cohort sampled during active COVID-19. Sequencing was performed on peripheral blood. V gene TRBV6-5 combines with J gene TRBJ1-2; TRBD1 might be the D (5 bases). CDR3 protein: CASRDTGLYGYTF. DNA for the CDR3: TGTGCCAGCAGAGACACAGGCCTCTATGGCTACACCTTC.